This TCR beta chain was profiled in a study of blood T cell repertoires in COVID-19 (dated by TCRdb to 2020 to 2021). In the study overall: The collaborator samples originated in the United States, Italy and Spain and spanned the acute and convalescent phases of COVID-19. Subjects who had been exposed to COVID-19, were actively infected with it, or had recovered from it provided the deeply sampled blood TCRbeta repertoires that made up the dataset. Samples came from the ongoing ImmuneRACE study (first 160 participants) plus 1,254 subjects from 6 global collaborators. Where available, HLA class I and class II types were obtained from metadata supplied by the sample provider rather than from assay-based typing. The repertoires were released in a freely available public database meant as a resource for research on the immune response to SARS-CoV-2. A de-identified subject ID, COVID-19 status, age in years and sex were almost always included in the sample metadata. The prospective study material was composed of cDNA or gDNA derived from T cells, B-cell-depleted T cells, or PBMCs.

The immunoSEQ Assay, a bias-controlled multiplex PCR, was used to amplify TCRbeta CDR3 regions from genomic DNA. In the original analysis: The number of nucleated cells in each sample was estimated from the amplification of reference gene primers within the assay. To quantify the absolute abundance of each unique TCRbeta CDR3 rearrangement, sequence reads were collapsed and filtered. For each sample, productive Simpson clonality was calculated by taking the square root of Simpson's diversity index across productive rearrangements. TCRdb provides this immuneACCESS table in a form limited to in-frame rearrangements. Some clones are lacking; in checked studies, under half of them reflect an unresolved V gene, and why the rest are absent is not known. D and trimming were read from the DNA, whereas the V and J calls and clone size are those reported in that table. In all, the sample holds 65,000 to 90,000 clones, and roughly four fifths of those were seen once. The ten largest clones add up to around a sixth of the sample.

Comment on this clone: What this receptor recognizes is not known. There are no base qualities to consult, and no much larger clone falls within one base.

The full study reports these points: Clinical and demographic metadata were provided uncurated, with the amount varying by source and participant.

The CDR1 and CDR2 encoded by the germline V gene (reference sequence) are LNHDA and SQIVND. Trimming removed 4 bases from V and 8 bases from J, leaving 12 bases between the germline ends. From its cysteine to its phenylalanine, the CDR3 spans 14 amino acids. The only DNA kept is the CDR3, 42 bases in frame from the first base. Whole blood was collected in K2EDTA tubes by collaborating institutions according to the institutions' own protocols. For TCRbeta analysis, collaborator samples were shipped as frozen whole blood, as isolated PBMCs, or as DNA extracted from either sample type. The sequencing input was peripheral blood. This sequence originates from a man between 65 and 85 years old with active or convalescent COVID-19. Recombination joined TRBV19 with TRBJ1-6, with the D gene uncertain. This receptor has the CDR3 CASSTYNGDSPLHF. The sequence in DNA is TGTGCCAGTAGTACCTATAACGGGGATTCACCCCTCCACTTT. The entire variable domain, with the stretches around the CDR3 drawn from the reference TRBV19 and TRBJ1-6 proteins, is DGGITQSPKYLFRKEGQNVTLSCEQNLNHDAMYWYRQDPGQGLRLIYYSQIVNDFQKGDIAEGYSVSREKKESFPLTVTSAQKNPTAFYLCASSTYNGDSPLHFGNGTRLTVT.